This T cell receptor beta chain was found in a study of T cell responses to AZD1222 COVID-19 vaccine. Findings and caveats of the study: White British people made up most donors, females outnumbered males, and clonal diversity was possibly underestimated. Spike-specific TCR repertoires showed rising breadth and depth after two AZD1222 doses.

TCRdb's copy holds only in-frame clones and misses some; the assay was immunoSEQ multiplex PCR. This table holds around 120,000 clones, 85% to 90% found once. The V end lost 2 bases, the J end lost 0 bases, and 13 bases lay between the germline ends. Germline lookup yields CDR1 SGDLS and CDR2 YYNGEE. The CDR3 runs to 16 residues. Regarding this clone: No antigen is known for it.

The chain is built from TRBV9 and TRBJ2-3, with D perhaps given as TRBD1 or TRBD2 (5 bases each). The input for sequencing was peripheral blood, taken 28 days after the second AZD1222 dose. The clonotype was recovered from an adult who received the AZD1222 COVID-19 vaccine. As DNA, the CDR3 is TGTGCCAGCAGCGTTGTGGGGACGGCGAGCACAGATACGCAGTATTTT. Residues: CASSVVGTASTDTQYF. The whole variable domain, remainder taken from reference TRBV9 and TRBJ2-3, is DSGVTQTPKHLITATGQRVTLRCSPRSGDLSVYWYQQSLDQGLQFLIQYYNGEERAKGNILERFSAQQFPDLHSELNLSSLELGDSALYFCASSVVGTASTDTQYFGPGTRLTVL.